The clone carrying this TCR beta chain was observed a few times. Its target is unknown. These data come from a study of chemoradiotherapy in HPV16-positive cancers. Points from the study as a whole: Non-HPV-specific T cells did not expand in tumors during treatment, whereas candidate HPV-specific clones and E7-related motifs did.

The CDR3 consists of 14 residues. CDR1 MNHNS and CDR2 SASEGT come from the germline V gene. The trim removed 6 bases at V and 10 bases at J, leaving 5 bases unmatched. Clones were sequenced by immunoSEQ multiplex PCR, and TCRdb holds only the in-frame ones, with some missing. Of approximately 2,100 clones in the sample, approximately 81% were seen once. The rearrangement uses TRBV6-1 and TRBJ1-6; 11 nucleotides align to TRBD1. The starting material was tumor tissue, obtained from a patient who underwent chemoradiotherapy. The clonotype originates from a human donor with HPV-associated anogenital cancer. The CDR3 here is CASSAGQGVSPLHF. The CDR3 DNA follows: TGTGCCAGCAGCGCGGGACAGGGGGTCTCACCCCTCCACTTT.